This T cell receptor (beta chain) was documented in a study of shared clonotypes between healthy human individuals. Trimming at V came to 8 bases and at J to 7 bases, leaving 11 bases not matched to a gene. The CDR3 spans 14 residues. Germline values: CDR1 GTSNPN, CDR2 SVGIG (reference sequence). Here immunoSEQ multiplex PCR was the method, and the copy in TCRdb shows in-frame clones only, minus some. This sample has about 2.4 million clones, with 93% found just once. The specimen sequenced was naive CD4+ T cells from PBMCs. Specified subset: CD45RA+ positively selected. The TCR originated in a man aged 18 to 35 in good health. Some clones in this sample may be carry-over from other donors' samples. V is TRBV30 and J is TRBJ2-1; 10 nucleotides align to TRBD2. The CDR3 is CAGDSSGRRNEQFF. The CDR3 DNA follows: TGTGCCGGAGATTCTAGCGGGAGACGTAATGAGCAGTTCTTC.